The 4 T cell receptor beta chains listed next were all sequenced from one sample in a study of vaccination and CD4 T cells after COVID-19. Noted treatment: approximately 9-day PBMC culture with coronavirus spike peptide pools or control peptides (ViraFEST assay). An Oncomine TCR Beta short-read assay was used to sequence the DNA from cultured CD4+ T cells. TCRdb ran MiXCR on the PCR reads and lists one entry per CDR3 protein. The sample yields some 16,000 distinct CDR3 sequences, approximately 58% seen once. No antigens are known for them. The sequenced material came from CD4+ T cells from blood, cultured in vitro. All receptors derive from a human donor who had recovered from COVID-19.

The chain uses TRBV2 and TRBJ1-5; D unresolved. V was shortened by 5 bases and J by 5 bases, with 16 bases between the two germline ends. There are 15 residues in the CDR3. Germline loops: CDR1 SNHLY, CDR2 FYNNEI. The DNA for the CDR3 is TGTGCCAGCAGTCCATCGACCCCCGGGGATCAGCCCCAGCATTTT. It codes for CASSPSTPGDQPQHF.

The chain combines TRBV20-1 with TRBJ2-1, with D tentatively TRBD2 (5 bases). The CDR3 is made up of 15 amino acids. V lost 3 bases and J 0 bases, leaving 12 bases between the germline ends. Germline V gene lookup returns CDR1 DFQATT and CDR2 SNEGSKA (reference sequence). CDR3 DNA sequence: TGCAGTGCTAGCCGCGGGTATACCTCCTACAATGAGCAGTTCTTC. It encodes CSASRGYTSYNEQFF.

The sample holds a few counts of this clonotype. V is TRBV20-1 and J is TRBJ2-5, with 8 bases that match TRBD2. The CDR3 runs 15 residues. CDR1 and CDR2 from the germline V gene are DFQATT and SNEGSKA (reference sequence). Trimming cost V 3 bases and J 0 bases; bases outside gene matches: 6. The CDR3 DNA follows: TGCAGTGCTAGCGGGGCGGGGGGAAACCAAGAGACCCAGTACTTC. The encoded protein is CSASGAGGNQETQYF.

This clonotype has a handful of counts. The chain is built from TRBV20-1 and TRBJ2-2, with 8 nucleotides matching TRBD1. This CDR3 contains 16 residues. The J segment lost 3 bases and the V segment lost 0 bases, leaving 6 bases of the junction unmatched. The germline V gene has CDR1 DFQATT and CDR2 SNEGSKA (reference sequence). The CDR3 nucleotides read TGCAGTGCTAGAGATCCGAGACAGGGGTACACCGGGGAGCTGTTTTTT. It encodes CSARDPRQGYTGELFF.